The 30 T cell receptor beta chains in this list originate from one sample, sequenced in a study of cytomegalovirus exposure and HLA in healthy donors (dated by TCRdb to the late 2010s). Libraries came from the immunoSEQ multiplex PCR assay. For the multiplex PCR, a mixture combining 60 forward primers for TCR Vbeta segments and 13 reverse primers for TCR Jbeta segments was used. Held by TCRdb, this immuneACCESS table contains in-frame sequences only and omits some clones. Under half of the omission traces to an unresolved V gene where checked; the cause of the rest is unknown. In this sample the table shows over 150,000 clones, 65% to 80% of which occur a single time. Jointly, the top ten make up around 3.1% of the sample. Source material: PBMCs. The receptors were gathered from a woman in her 50s in good health and CMV-seropositive.

CDR3 nucleotides: TGTGCCAGCAGTGAAGCGAGGGTAAACACCATATATTTT. Translating it yields CASSEARVNTIYF. V gene TRBV2 combines with J gene TRBJ1-3; D unclear. The CDR3 contains 13 residues. Germline loops: CDR1 SNHLY, CDR2 FYNNEI. The V end lost 0 bases, the J end lost 6 bases, and 6 bases lay between the germline ends.

The chain carries TRBV7-9 and TRBJ1-4; no definite D call. The CDR3 spans 13 residues. The germline CDR1 and CDR2 sequences are SEHNR and FQNEAQ (reference sequence). V was clipped by 5 bases and J by 10 bases, with 14 bases between them. The CDR3 nucleotides are TGTGCCAGCAGCGCCTACCTCCCCGGAAAACTGTTTTTT. Amino acid sequence: CASSAYLPGKLFF. Drawing the rest from reference TRBV7-9 and TRBJ1-4, the complete variable domain is DTGVSQNPRHKITKRGQNVTFRCDPISEHNRLYWYRQTLGQGPEFLTYFQNEAQLEKSRLLSDRFSAERPKGSFSTLEIQRTEQGDSAMYLCASSAYLPGKLFFGSGTQLSVL.

The rearrangement links TRBV5-1 to TRBJ2-3; a weak D match, TRBD1 (6 bases). CDR3 length: 14 residues. Trimming stripped 4 bases from V and 2 bases from J, with 11 bases between. From germline, CDR1 is SGHRS and CDR2 YFSETQ. The CDR3 here is CASSPGQITDTQYF. The CDR3 DNA reads as TGCGCCAGCAGCCCCGGACAGATCACAGATACGCAGTATTTT.

This clone was seen just once. The chain couples TRBV9 to TRBJ2-3; tentative D call: TRBD2 (6 bases). Looked up from germline, CDR1 is SGDLS and CDR2 is YYNGEE. This CDR3 has 16 amino acids. Deletions cut 0 bases from V and 0 bases from J, with 11 bases between. CDR3 nucleotides: TGTGCCAGCAGCGTAGGTCGGGAGACGAGCACAGATACGCAGTATTTT. This codes for CASSVGRETSTDTQYF.

The rearrangement links TRBV5-4 to TRBJ2-7; TRBD2 matches at 7 bases. CDR1 and CDR2 (germline): SGHNT, YYREEE (reference sequence). V shed 2 bases, J shed 1 base, and the junction held 12 bases outside the gene matches. This CDR3 has 17 amino acids. The CDR3 DNA is TGTGCCAGCAGCTTTCTGAATTCGAGCGGGACTTCCTACGAGCAGTACTTC. Amino acids: CASSFLNSSGTSYEQYF. Filled out from reference TRBV5-4 and TRBJ2-7, the complete variable domain reads ETGVTQSPTHLIKTRGQQVTLRCSSQSGHNTVSWYQQALGQGPQFIFQYYREEENGRGNFPPRFSGLQFPNYSSELNVNALELDDSALYLCASSFLNSSGTSYEQYFGPGTRLTVT.

The chain has TRBV28 and TRBJ1-1, with TRBD1 identical over 9 bases. J was trimmed by 0 bases and V by 2 bases; bases with no gene match: 1. Germline CDR1 MDHEN, CDR2 SYDVKM. The CDR3 runs to 15 residues. CDR3 bases: TGTGCCAGCAGTTTAGGACAGGGGATGAACACTGAAGCTTTCTTT. Encoded protein: CASSLGQGMNTEAFF.

The gene calls are TRBV15 and TRBJ2-7; D possibly corresponds to TRBD1 (7 bases). The germline CDR1 and CDR2 sequences are LNHNV and YYDKDF (reference sequence). This CDR3 comprises 15 residues. Trimming shortened V by 1 base and J by 0 bases, and 10 bases separated the two germline ends. The CDR3 protein is CATSRGRDSSYEQYF. As DNA, the CDR3 is TGTGCCACCAGCAGAGGGCGGGACAGCTCCTACGAGCAGTACTTC.

The chain recombines TRBV2 with TRBJ1-1; 7 bases fit TRBD1. Looked up from germline, CDR1 is SNHLY and CDR2 is FYNNEI. V shed 3 bases and J 11 bases; nucleotides not matched to a gene: 9. There are 13 residues in the CDR3. The CDR3 DNA reads as TGTGCCAGCAGTGAGGAAGGGGGCGCGAACGCTTTCTTT. Encoded protein: CASSEEGGANAFF.

V and J are TRBV23-1 and TRBJ1-5, with D possibly matching TRBD1 (5 bases). TRBV23-1 is given ORF status, its function remaining uncertain. V was pared by 0 bases and J by 5 bases, with 23 bases between. CDR3 length: 19 amino acids. As DNA, the CDR3 is TGCGCCAGCAGTCAATCAAGTGGGGCAGTTGGCGGGGGGGATCAGCCCCAGCATTTT. Protein: CASSQSSGAVGGGDQPQHF.

The genes are TRBV5-5 and TRBJ2-7, with TRBD1 identical over 7 bases. Germline CDR1 reads SGHKS; CDR2 reads YYEKEE (reference sequence). The CDR3 spans 15 residues. The trim removed 4 bases at V and 1 base at J, leaving 8 bases unmatched. The CDR3 nucleotides read TGTGCCAGCAGCGAGGGGGCAGTCAGTTCCTACGAGCAGTACTTC. Its translation is CASSEGAVSSYEQYF.

The chain links TRBV30 to TRBJ2-2; 13 bases are shared with TRBD2. Germline V CDR1 and CDR2: GTSNPN, SVGIG (reference sequence). V dropped 3 bases and J dropped 2; count of bases not matched to a gene: 9. The CDR3 consists of 18 residues. CDR3 sequence: CAWRGTSGIFLNTGELFF. The CDR3 bases are TGTGCCTGGAGGGGGACTAGCGGGATTTTTCTAAACACCGGGGAGCTGTTTTTT.

The chain uses TRBV13 and TRBJ2-1; D might be TRBD1 (5 bases). Per germline, CDR1 PRHDT and CDR2 FYEKMQ (reference sequence). V was pared by 2 bases and J by 7 bases, with 15 bases between. This CDR3 is built from 15 residues. Written as DNA, the CDR3 is TGTGCCAGCAGCTTAATGACAGCTGCCGAGAATGAGCAGTTCTTC. This gives the protein CASSLMTAAENEQFF.

The chain combines TRBV4-2 with TRBJ1-2; no clear D. Germline V gene sequence: CDR1 LGHNA, CDR2 YNFKEQ. V gave up 5 bases and J gave up 7 bases, with 11 bases separating them. This CDR3 is 12 amino acids long. DNA for the CDR3: TGTGCCAGCAGCTCAGTCGGGGTTGGCTACACCTTC. It translates to CASSSVGVGYTF.

The V call is TRBV7-8, the J call TRBJ2-5; D perhaps matches TRBD1 (5 bases). Germline V gene lookup returns CDR1 SGHVS and CDR2 FQNEAQ. Trimming removed 7 bases from V and 5 bases from J, with 11 bases in between. The CDR3 has 12 residues. The CDR3 DNA reads TGTGCCAGCAACAGGAATAGTGAGACCCAGTACTTC. It specifies CASNRNSETQYF.

V is TRBV5-1 and J is TRBJ2-5; D is undetermined. CDR3 length equals 14 residues. Germline V gene lookup returns CDR1 SGHRS and CDR2 YFSETQ. Trimming pared 4 bases from V and 5 bases from J, leaving 15 bases between. DNA for the CDR3: TGCGCCAGCAGCCTTAACTACGTCGGGGAGACCCAGTACTTC. Translation gives CASSLNYVGETQYF. The full variable domain, its missing parts supplied by reference TRBV5-1 and TRBJ2-5, is KAGVTQTPRYLIKTRGQQVTLSCSPISGHRSVSWYQQTPGQGLQFLFEYFSETQRNKGNFPGRFSGRQFSNSRSEMNVSTLELGDSALYLCASSLNYVGETQYFGPGTRLLVL.

The chain carries TRBV5-6 and TRBJ2-7, with TRBD1 identical over 12 bases. The CDR3 is 17 amino acids. J gave up 0 bases and V 4 bases, and 8 bases lay outside the gene matches. Germline V gene sequence: CDR1 SGHDT, CDR2 YYEEEE. DNA for the CDR3: TGTGCCAGCAGCCCTCGTCCGGGACAGGGGGCCTCCTACGAGCAGTACTTC. Encoded protein: CASSPRPGQGASYEQYF.

A few counts support this clone. The V and J genes are TRBV14 and TRBJ2-5; unclear D gene. CDR1 and CDR2 from the germline V gene are SGHDN and FVKESK. The CDR3 contains 15 residues. Trimming cost V 0 bases and J 1 base, with 9 bases left between them. The CDR3 coding sequence is TGTGCCAGCAGCCAAGATATTGGCCCCCAAGAGACCCAGTACTTC. Translation: CASSQDIGPQETQYF.

This clone has more than one count but fewer than ten. V and J are TRBV7-8 and TRBJ2-3; 12 nucleotides match TRBD2. Germline lookup yields CDR1 SGHVS and CDR2 FQNEAQ. V dropped 5 bases and J dropped 4; count of bases not matched to a gene: 7. There are 16 residues in the CDR3. The CDR3 protein is CASSPRTSGNADTQYF. The DNA of the CDR3 is TGTGCCAGCAGCCCCAGGACTAGCGGGAATGCAGATACGCAGTATTTT. The entire variable domain, with the rest obtained from reference TRBV7-8 and TRBJ2-3, is as follows: GAGVSQSPRYKVAKRGQDVALRCDPISGHVSLFWYQQALGQGPEFLTYFQNEAQLDKSGLPSDRFFAERPEGSVSTLKIQRTQQEDSAVYLCASSPRTSGNADTQYFGPGTRLTVL.

J is TRBJ2-7 and V is TRBV7-2; 7 bases map to TRBD2. Germline V lookup: CDR1 SGHTA, CDR2 FQGNSA. This CDR3 is built from 15 residues. V trimming: 2 bases; J trimming: 3 bases; junction bases outside the gene matches: 7. CDR3 in amino acids: CASSLTAGELYEQYF. The CDR3 region has the DNA TGTGCCAGCAGCTTAACGGCGGGAGAGCTCTACGAGCAGTACTTC.

V gene TRBV28 combines with J gene TRBJ1-4; D is uncertain. V was pared by 8 bases and J by 3 bases, with 7 bases between. Germline V gives CDR1 MDHEN, CDR2 SYDVKM. The CDR3 contains 12 residues. The CDR3 loop is CASGSANEKLFF. The CDR3, as DNA: TGTGCCAGCGGCAGTGCTAATGAAAAACTGTTTTTT.

The chain employs TRBV5-1 and TRBJ2-3, with 7 bases lining up with TRBD1. Germline assignment: CDR1 SGHRS and CDR2 YFSETQ. CDR3 length: 13 amino acids. The V and J ends lost 1 base and 6 bases, in that order; junction bases with no gene match: 2. The DNA of the CDR3 is TGCGCCAGCAGCTTGAGGGGGCTGGATACGCAGTATTTT. It codes for CASSLRGLDTQYF.

V is TRBV7-9 and J is TRBJ2-1; TRBD1 matches at 11 bases. CDR3 length: 15 amino acids. The germline CDR1 and CDR2 sequences are SEHNR and FQNEAQ (reference sequence). With V trimmed by 5 bases and J by 10 bases, 10 bases remained unmatched. The CDR3 coding sequence is TGTGCCAGCAGCCACATCGGACAGGGGGCCCCCGAGCAGTTCTTC. This translates into CASSHIGQGAPEQFF.

V usage is TRBV4-3 and J usage is TRBJ2-3; 9 bases are a match to TRBD2. The CDR3 is made up of 15 amino acids. The junction had 4 bases not matched to a gene; V was cut back by 5 bases and J by 1 base. Germline CDR1 and CDR2: LGHNA and YSLEER. The CDR3 sequence: CASSALAGGTDTQYF. The CDR3 bases are TGCGCCAGCAGCGCGTTAGCGGGGGGCACAGATACGCAGTATTTT.

This chain uses TRBV7-2 with TRBJ2-6, with D unclear. The CDR3 is 15 residues long. In germline, CDR1 is SGHTA, CDR2 FQGNSA. Trimming stripped 2 bases from V and 0 bases from J, with 5 bases between. The CDR3 spells CASSLSLSGANVLTF. The CDR3 DNA sequence: TGTGCCAGCAGCTTATCCCTCTCTGGGGCCAACGTCCTGACTTTC.

This chain uses TRBV18 with TRBJ2-7; 11 positions agree with TRBD1. Trimming at V came to 0 bases and at J to 7 bases, leaving 8 bases not matched to a gene. This CDR3 comprises 16 residues. Per the germline V gene, CDR1 is KGHSH and CDR2 is LQKENI. DNA for the CDR3: TGTGCCAGCTCACCACCGACCGGGACAGGGGGTGGTGAGCAGTACTTC. It translates to CASSPPTGTGGGEQYF.

The rearrangement links TRBV11-3 to TRBJ2-7; possible D gene TRBD1, 7 bases. Germline CDR1 SGHNT, CDR2 YENEEA. The ends were cut back, 4 bases at V and 2 bases at J, with 15 bases in the middle. The CDR3 is made up of 15 amino acids. The CDR3 loop reads CASSSLQGEAYEQYF. In DNA, the CDR3 is TGTGCCAGCAGCTCACTCCAGGGGGAGGCCTACGAGCAGTACTTC.

The J gene is TRBJ2-7, the V gene TRBV30, with 7 positions matching TRBD2. This CDR3 has 14 residues. The V segment lost 1 base and the J segment 3 bases; nucleotides outside the gene matches: 6. Looked up from germline, CDR1 is GTSNPN and CDR2 is SVGIG (reference sequence). The CDR3 DNA follows: TGTGCCTGGAGTGGAGGGGAGGGGAACTACGAGCAGTACTTC. Protein: CAWSGGEGNYEQYF.

This chain uses TRBV4-3 with TRBJ2-5; 10 bases align to TRBD1. The CDR3 has 16 amino acids. Germline CDR1 is LGHNA and CDR2 is YSLEER. Losses at the gene ends were 0 bases for V and 3 bases for J; bases not matched to a gene: 4. The CDR3 spells CASSQEWDRGKETQYF. CDR3 in DNA: TGCGCCAGCAGCCAAGAATGGGACAGGGGAAAAGAGACCCAGTACTTC.

This clone was detected a few times. The gene calls are TRBV6-1 and TRBJ1-5, with D hard to call. This CDR3 spans 14 amino acids. Trimming pared 5 bases from V and 5 bases from J, leaving 13 bases between. Germline V gene sequence: CDR1 MNHNS, CDR2 SASEGT. As DNA, the CDR3 is TGTGCCAGCAGTAGGAGAGGCGGAGATCAGCCCCAGCATTTT. This codes for CASSRRGGDQPQHF.

This chain connects TRBV10-3 to TRBJ2-5; TRBD1 matches 9 bases. Trimming took 6 bases from V and 6 from J; bases not matched to a gene: 5. Germline lookup yields CDR1 ENHRY and CDR2 SYGVKD. This CDR3 has 13 amino acids. The CDR3 spells CAISPGQGQTQYF. The CDR3 nucleotides are TGTGCCATCAGCCCGGGACAGGGTCAGACCCAGTACTTC.